This T cell receptor beta chain is drawn from a study of control samples from healthy donors and cancer patients. TCRdb's copy holds only in-frame clones and misses some; the assay was immunoSEQ multiplex PCR. The data contain some 140,000 clones, approximately 89% of them singletons. CDR3 length: 16 amino acids. V was pared by 0 bases and J by 4 bases, with 14 bases between. Germline loops: CDR1 SGDLS, CDR2 YYNGEE. This receptor was identified in a man over 45 with head and neck cancer. V gene TRBV9 combines with J gene TRBJ1-3; TRBD1 might be the D (5 bases). Input material: PBMCs. CDR3 sequence (DNA): TGTGCCAGCAGCGTAGACAAAAGGTGGGGGGGAAACACCATATATTTT. Translating it yields CASSVDKRWGGNTIYF.